A selection of T cell receptor beta chains follows, all from one sample in a study of T cells after yellow fever vaccination. TCRdb used MiXCR to reprocess the 5' RACE reads, holding one entry per CDR3 protein. The repertoire includes about 580,000 distinct CDR3 sequences, 17% of them detected once, and 15% to 20% sits in the top ten. The material was PBMCs, obtained more than 4 days after the first yellow fever vaccination. The source is a young man who received the YFV17D yellow fever vaccine. Each CDR3 is given with its conserved first and last residue. The D gene is left open where the match is weak. Rows may omit the clone size; those that give it use once, few, many or a size class.

TRBV5-1	few	TRBJ1-1	-	CASSLAGDYTEAFF	TGCGCCAGCAGCTTGGCAGGGGACTACACTGAAGCTTTCTTT
TRBV5-4	-	TRBJ1-2	-	CASSPGTIGTGDYGYTF	TGTGCCAGCAGCCCTGGAACGATTGGGACCGGTGACTATGGCTACACCTTC
TRBV4-1	many	TRBJ2-7	-	CASSFGDSSYEQYF	TGCGCCAGCAGCTTCGGTGACAGCTCCTACGAGCAGTACTTC
TRBV5-4	-	TRBJ1-5	-	CASSLEGSDQPQHF	TGTGCCAGCAGCTTGGAAGGGTCCGATCAGCCCCAGCATTTT
TRBV20-1	-	TRBJ1-1	-	CSARAPGNTEAFF	TGCAGTGCTAGAGCTCCGGGGAACACTGAAGCTTTCTTT
TRBV27	many	TRBJ1-2	-	CASSSTGTHGYTF	TGTGCCAGCAGTTCCACAGGGACCCATGGCTACACCTTC
TRBV24-1	few	TRBJ2-1	TRBD2	CATSTLGGDPNEQFF	TGTGCCACCAGCACCCTTGGGGGGGATCCCAATGAGCAGTTCTTC
TRBV7-2	few	TRBJ2-3	TRBD1	CASSLRQGTQYF	TGTGCCAGCAGCCTACGACAGGGGACGCAGTATTTT
TRBV11-2	-	TRBJ2-2	TRBD2	CASSRLAGVGELFF	TGTGCCAGCAGCCGACTAGCGGGGGTCGGGGAGCTGTTTTTT
TRBV6-5	few	TRBJ1-1	-	CASSSGRGGPNTEAFF	TGTGCCAGCAGTTCGGGGCGGGGGGGACCGAACACTGAAGCTTTCTTT
TRBV4-3	-	TRBJ2-2	TRBD1	CASSQEAATGTGNTGELFF	TGCGCCAGCAGCCAAGAGGCTGCCACCGGGACAGGGAACACCGGGGAGCTGTTTTTT
TRBV25-1	-	TRBJ1-2	-	CASSVRSHGGGYTF	TGTGCCAGCAGTGTTCGCAGCCACGGTGGTGGCTACACCTTC
TRBV7-2	-	TRBJ1-2	-	CASSLATRDGYTF	TGTGCCAGCAGCTTGGCTACAAGGGATGGCTACACCTTC
TRBV9	-	TRBJ2-3	TRBD2	CASSPRGLGATDTQYF	TGTGCCAGCAGCCCCCGGGGACTAGGTGCCACAGATACGCAGTATTTT
TRBV14	-	TRBJ2-3	-	CASSRGLILGDTQYF	TGTGCCAGCAGCCGCGGACTTATATTAGGAGATACGCAGTATTTT
TRBV14	once	TRBJ2-3	TRBD1	CASSQEGRGRSTDTQYF	TGTGCCAGCAGCCAAGAGGGCAGGGGGCGAAGCACAGATACGCAGTATTTT
TRBV7-2	-	TRBJ1-2	-	CASSLVAGGGYTF	TGTGCCAGCAGCTTAGTGGCAGGAGGTGGCTACACCTTC
TRBV7-9	-	TRBJ2-2	-	CASSEGSGELFF	TGTGCCAGCAGCGAGGGCTCCGGGGAGCTGTTTTTT
TRBV11-2	-	TRBJ2-5	TRBD1	CASTLGAGGGETQYF	TGTGCCAGCACCCTAGGGGCAGGGGGCGGAGAGACCCAGTACTTC
TRBV20-1	-	TRBJ2-7	-	CSARRTGIHEQYF	TGCAGTGCTAGGCGCACAGGGATCCACGAGCAGTACTTC
TRBV7-9	few	TRBJ1-2	-	CASSPVGGFNYGYTF	TGTGCCAGCAGCCCCGTCGGGGGGTTTAACTATGGCTACACCTTC
TRBV5-1	many	TRBJ2-3	-	CASSLGGADTQYF	TGTGCCAGCAGTTTAGGGGGTGCAGATACGCAGTATTTT
TRBV5-5	-	TRBJ1-2	-	CASRQESDGYTF	TGTGCCAGCAGACAGGAGTCTGATGGCTACACCTTC
TRBV12-3/TRBV12-4	-	TRBJ1-2	TRBD1	CASSKGQPYGYTF	TGTGCCAGCAGTAAGGGACAGCCCTATGGCTACACCTTC
TRBV15	-	TRBJ2-1	-	CATSGPGLRFF	TGTGCCACCAGCGGACCGGGACTTCGGTTCTTC
TRBV7-2	once	TRBJ2-3	TRBD2	CASSWTSGEGDTQYF	TGTGCCAGCAGTTGGACTAGCGGGGAAGGAGATACGCAGTATTTT
TRBV7-9	-	TRBJ2-4	TRBD2	CASSWGLAAYQYF	TGTGCCAGCAGCTGGGGACTAGCGGCTTATCAGTACTTC
TRBV4-1	few	TRBJ1-1	-	CASSQSRQEAFF	TGCGCCAGCAGCCAATCCCGACAGGAAGCTTTCTTT
TRBV20-1	once	TRBJ2-5	-	CSARDQGSETQYF	TGCAGTGCTAGAGATCAAGGGTCGGAGACCCAGTACTTC
TRBV29-1	-	TRBJ2-5	-	CSVVEGETQYF	TGCAGCGTTGTTGAGGGCGAGACCCAGTACTTC
TRBV11-3	few	TRBJ2-3	TRBD1	CASSIDRVNTQYF	TGTGCCAGCAGCATAGACAGGGTGAATACGCAGTATTTT
TRBV7-2	-	TRBJ2-3	-	CASSLMGATDTQYF	TGTGCCAGCAGCTTAATGGGCGCCACAGATACGCAGTATTTT
TRBV20-1	few	TRBJ1-2	-	CSARTVGYGYTF	TGCAGTGCTAGAACAGTCGGCTATGGCTACACCTTC
TRBV9	few	TRBJ2-3	-	CASSVEWQGKDTQYF	TGTGCCAGCAGCGTAGAATGGCAGGGGAAGGATACGCAGTATTTT
TRBV7-2	few	TRBJ1-2	-	CASSPRTALRGGYTF	TGTGCCAGCAGCCCTCGTACGGCCCTAAGGGGAGGCTACACCTTC
TRBV7-2	few	TRBJ2-1	TRBD2	CASSGTTGEQFF	TGTGCCAGCAGCGGGACTACAGGAGAGCAGTTCTTC
TRBV7-2	-	TRBJ1-2	-	CASRGRDRGYTF	TGTGCCAGCAGGGGGAGGGACCGTGGCTACACCTTC
TRBV4-1	few	TRBJ2-6	-	CASSQVSPISGANVLTF	TGCGCCAGCAGCCAAGTCAGCCCGATCTCTGGGGCCAACGTCCTGACTTTC
TRBV9	-	TRBJ1-6	-	CASSVEGNAYNSPLHF	TGTGCCAGCAGCGTAGAAGGGAACGCCTATAATTCACCCCTCCACTTT
TRBV5-6	-	TRBJ1-2	-	CASSLPPYGYTF	TGTGCCAGCAGCTTGCCACCCTATGGCTACACCTTC
TRBV7-9	-	TRBJ2-5	TRBD2	CASSLGGNDETQYF	TGTGCCAGCAGCCTGGGGGGGAACGATGAGACCCAGTACTTC
TRBV20-1	few	TRBJ1-1	TRBD1	CSARGGLVGTVNTEAFF	TGCAGTGCTAGAGGTGGATTGGTCGGGACAGTTAACACTGAAGCTTTCTTT
TRBV5-1	-	TRBJ2-3	-	CASTEGRPDTQYF	TGCGCCAGCACAGAGGGGAGACCAGATACGCAGTATTTT
TRBV29-1	-	TRBJ1-2	-	CSVERPFNYGYTF	TGCAGCGTTGAACGGCCATTTAACTATGGCTACACCTTC
TRBV4-1	-	TRBJ2-3	TRBD2	CASRRAGGGRNPDTQYF	TGCGCCAGCCGTCGCGCCGGGGGGGGCCGCAACCCAGATACGCAGTATTTT
TRBV20-1	-	TRBJ2-7	-	CSARRQGTYEQYF	TGCAGTGCTAGACGGCAGGGGACCTACGAGCAGTACTTC
TRBV12-3/TRBV12-4	-	TRBJ1-1	TRBD1	CASSYQGARTEAFF	TGTGCCAGCAGTTATCAGGGGGCGAGGACTGAAGCTTTCTTT
TRBV6-1	few	TRBJ2-5	-	CASGLRGNGETQYF	TGTGCCAGCGGTCTGCGGGGCAACGGGGAGACCCAGTACTTC
TRBV10-3	few	TRBJ1-5	-	CAISVRGDQPQHF	TGTGCCATCAGTGTAAGGGGTGATCAGCCCCAGCATTTT
TRBV4-3	few	TRBJ1-3	-	CASSPTTFRSGNTIYF	TGCGCCAGCAGCCCGACGACTTTCCGCTCTGGAAACACCATATATTTT
TRBV20-1	few	TRBJ1-1	TRBD1	CSAREPGGSATEAFF	TGCAGTGCTAGAGAGCCAGGGGGCTCAGCAACTGAAGCTTTCTTT
TRBV19	-	TRBJ1-1	-	CASIRDEAFF	TGTGCCAGTATCCGGGATGAAGCTTTCTTT
TRBV12-3/TRBV12-4	few	TRBJ2-5	-	CASSFMGLRIRGETQYF	TGTGCCAGCAGTTTCATGGGACTCCGAATCCGGGGGGAGACCCAGTACTTC
TRBV7-2	few	TRBJ2-2	-	CASSFAGVNTGELFF	TGTGCCAGCAGCTTCGCAGGGGTCAACACCGGGGAGCTGTTTTTT
TRBV7-8	few	TRBJ2-7	-	CASSFRTEYEQYF	TGTGCCAGCAGCTTTAGGACGGAGTACGAGCAGTACTTC
TRBV6-5	few	TRBJ1-2	TRBD1	CASRTSGGTGGGYTF	TGTGCCAGCAGAACTTCCGGTGGGACAGGGGGTGGCTACACCTTC
TRBV12-3/TRBV12-4	-	TRBJ2-3	-	CASSARSGGGTDTQYF	TGTGCCAGCAGTGCCCGTTCGGGGGGCGGCACAGATACGCAGTATTTT
TRBV7-2	-	TRBJ2-3	-	CASSLLGTQQYF	TGTGCCAGCAGCTTATTGGGGACACAGCAGTATTTT
TRBV7-2	-	TRBJ2-1	-	CASAEGLDNEQFF	TGTGCCAGCGCTGAGGGCTTGGACAATGAGCAGTTCTTC